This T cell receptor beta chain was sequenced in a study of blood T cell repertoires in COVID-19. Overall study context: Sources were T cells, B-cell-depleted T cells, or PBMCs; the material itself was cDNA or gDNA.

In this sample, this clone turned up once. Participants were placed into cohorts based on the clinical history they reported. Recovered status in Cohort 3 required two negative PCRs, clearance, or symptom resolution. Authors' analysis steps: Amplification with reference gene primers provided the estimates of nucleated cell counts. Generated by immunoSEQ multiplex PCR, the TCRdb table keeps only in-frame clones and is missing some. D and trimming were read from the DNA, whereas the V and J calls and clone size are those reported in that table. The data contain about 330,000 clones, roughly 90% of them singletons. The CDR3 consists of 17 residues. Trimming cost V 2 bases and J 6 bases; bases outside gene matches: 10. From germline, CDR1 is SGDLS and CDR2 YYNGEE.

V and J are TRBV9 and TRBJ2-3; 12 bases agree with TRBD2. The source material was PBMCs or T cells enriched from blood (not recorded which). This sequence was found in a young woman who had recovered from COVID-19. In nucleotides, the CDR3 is TGTGCCAGCAGCGTCGGTTCCCTAGCGGGAGGGGGGGATACGCAGTATTTT. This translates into CASSVGSLAGGGDTQYF.